The rows below give T cell receptor beta chains drawn from one sample of a study of early T cells in non-severe SARS-CoV-2 infection. TCRdb used MiXCR to reprocess the 5' RACE reads, holding one entry per CDR3 protein. The sample carries tens of thousands of distinct CDR3 sequences, 11% recorded once. Sequencing used whole blood, obtained at baseline. The receptors come from an adult who was a healthcare worker with PCR-confirmed SARS-CoV-2 infection or an uninfected control (not recorded which). CDR3s include the opening cysteine and the closing phenylalanine or tryptophan. D genes are given only for firm matches. Where a row states a size, it is once, few, many or the class of an expanded clone; other rows omit it.

TRBJ1-2,TRBV10-3,NA,few,TGTGCCATCAGTGACCACTTACAGCCTGCCCATGGCTACACCTTC,CAISDHLQPAHGYTF
TRBJ1-1,TRBV28,NA,few,TGTGCCAGCAGTTGGCAGAACACTGAAGCTTTCTTT,CASSWQNTEAFF
TRBJ2-5,TRBV11-2,TRBD2,NA,TGTGCCAGCAGCTTAGATGGCGGGGGGCCTAAGCCCCAGTACTTC,CASSLDGGGPKPQYF
TRBJ1-6,TRBV12-3/TRBV12-4,NA,NA,TGTGCCAGCAGTTTTCCCCCTCCGGCGCTGGGGTATGTCTCACCCCTCCACTTT,CASSFPPPALGYVSPLHF
TRBJ1-6,TRBV10-3,NA,NA,TGTGCCATCAGTGAAATTTTAGGGAGCAATTCACCCCTCCACTTT,CAISEILGSNSPLHF
TRBJ2-6,TRBV11-2,NA,NA,TGTGCCAGCAGCCCGCCAGACAGCTCTGGGGCCAACGTCCTGACTTTC,CASSPPDSSGANVLTF
TRBJ2-1,TRBV7-2,TRBD1,NA,TGTGCCAGCAGGCTCCGGGACAGGTACAATGAGCAGTTCTTC,CASRLRDRYNEQFF
TRBJ2-3,TRBV12-5,NA,NA,TGTGCTAGTGGTTTGTCGGGATCCTACACAGATACGCAGTATTTT,CASGLSGSYTDTQYF
TRBJ2-7,TRBV14,NA,NA,TGTGCCAGCAGCAAAAGGGACGGAGTCTACGAGCAGTACTTC,CASSKRDGVYEQYF
TRBJ2-7,TRBV12-3/TRBV12-4,NA,NA,TGTGCCAGCAGTTTAAGGGGCCCCTACGAGCAGTACTTC,CASSLRGPYEQYF
TRBJ2-7,TRBV27,NA,NA,TGTGCCAGCAGTTTACCCGGGGAGCAGTACTTC,CASSLPGEQYF
TRBJ2-3,TRBV27,NA,few,TGTGCCAGCAGTTTATCGTACAGCACAGATACGCAGTATTTT,CASSLSYSTDTQYF
TRBJ2-3,TRBV2,NA,NA,TGTGCCAGCAGTCCCCCCGCGGGCACAGATACGCAGTATTTT,CASSPPAGTDTQYF
TRBJ1-1,TRBV11-2,NA,NA,TGTGCCAGCAGCCCCTCGGCGGTCTACACGAACACTGAAGCTTTCTTT,CASSPSAVYTNTEAFF
TRBJ2-3,TRBV20-1,TRBD2,many,TGCAGTGTTAGGACTAGCGGTAACACAGATACGCAGTATTTT,CSVRTSGNTDTQYF
TRBJ2-1,TRBV19,TRBD2,few,TGTGCCAGTAGTATAGAGTCCCTAGCGGGGGTTCAGGGGTACAATGAGCAGTTCTTC,CASSIESLAGVQGYNEQFF
TRBJ2-6,TRBV5-1,TRBD2,few,TGCGCCAGCGGACTAGGCGGGGACCCTGGGGCCAACGTCCTGACTTTC,CASGLGGDPGANVLTF
TRBJ2-7,TRBV10-3,TRBD2,few,TGTGCCATCAGTGCGGGGACTAGCGGGGCTTACGAGCAGTACTTC,CAISAGTSGAYEQYF
TRBJ1-4,TRBV18,NA,many,TGTGCCAGCTCAGCTATGGGTCCTAATGAAAAACTGTTTTTT,CASSAMGPNEKLFF
TRBJ1-2,TRBV3-1,NA,NA,TGTGCCAGCAGCCGAACCGGGCAGGTCTATGGCTACACCTTC,CASSRTGQVYGYTF
TRBJ2-6,TRBV7-3,NA,few,TGTGCCAGCAGCCCCTCCTCTGGGGCCAACGTCCTGACTTTC,CASSPSSGANVLTF
TRBJ2-3,TRBV18,TRBD1,few,TGTGCCAGCTCTCCCGGGACAGAAACTTTCACAGATACGCAGTATTTT,CASSPGTETFTDTQYF
TRBJ2-7,TRBV7-2,NA,NA,TGTGCCAGCAGCTTAACGCAGGGTAATTACTACGAGCAGTACTTC,CASSLTQGNYYEQYF
TRBJ1-2,TRBV7-2,NA,few,TGTGCCAGCAGCTTAGGGTCAGGGTACGACTATGGCTACACCTTC,CASSLGSGYDYGYTF
TRBJ2-3,TRBV18,NA,NA,TGTGCCAGCTCTACCGCAAGGGGGACAGATACGCAGTATTTT,CASSTARGTDTQYF
TRBJ1-2,TRBV28,NA,NA,TGTGCCAGCAGTTTAGTCGCAGGGACTAACTATGGCTACACCTTC,CASSLVAGTNYGYTF
TRBJ1-1,TRBV9,NA,many,TGTGCCAGCAGCGTAGAGGCGGACAGGAACACTGAAGCTTTCTTT,CASSVEADRNTEAFF
TRBJ2-5,TRBV28,TRBD1,NA,TGTGCCAGCAGTCCCCAAACACAGGGGCAAGAGACCCAGTACTTC,CASSPQTQGQETQYF
TRBJ1-2,TRBV3-1,TRBD1,many,TGTGCCAGCAGCCGGGACAGATACTATGGCTACACCTTC,CASSRDRYYGYTF
TRBJ2-2,TRBV18,TRBD1,few,TGTGCCAGCTCACCAGGGACAGGGAACACCGGGGAGCTGTTTTTT,CASSPGTGNTGELFF
TRBJ1-2,TRBV7-2,NA,many,TGTGCCAGCAGCTTAGGTGGTAGATATGGCTACACCTTC,CASSLGGRYGYTF
TRBJ1-1,TRBV6-5,NA,medium-sized,TGTGCCAGCAGTTACGGGGGGACTGAAGCTTTCTTT,CASSYGGTEAFF
TRBJ1-3,TRBV15,NA,many,TGTGCCACCAGCAGAGATGCGCGGATCTCTGGAAACACCATATATTTT,CATSRDARISGNTIYF
TRBJ1-1,TRBV18,NA,few,TGTGCCAGCTCACCCCTGAGGCCCGGGGGGTTTAACACTGAAGCTTTCTTT,CASSPLRPGGFNTEAFF
TRBJ1-1,TRBV5-5,NA,few,TGTGCCAGCGGCCAGGGGTACACTGAAGCTTTCTTT,CASGQGYTEAFF
TRBJ1-1,TRBV11-2,NA,NA,TGTGCCAGCAGCCTCGCCCTTATGAACACTGAAGCTTTCTTT,CASSLALMNTEAFF
TRBJ2-2,TRBV29-1,NA,NA,TGCAGCGTTGTTGATACAATCTTCACCGGGGAGCTGTTTTTT,CSVVDTIFTGELFF
TRBJ1-4,TRBV12-3/TRBV12-4,NA,few,TGTGCCAGCAGTTCCGTGGACAGCTATAATGAAAAACTGTTTTTT,CASSSVDSYNEKLFF
TRBJ2-3,TRBV5-1,TRBD2,few,TGCGCCAGCAGCCCCAGAGCCGGGACTAGTGGCACAGATACGCAGTATTTT,CASSPRAGTSGTDTQYF
TRBJ2-3,TRBV6-1,NA,few,TGTGCCAGCAGTGAGGTGGCGGGCAGGGCCCCAGATACGCAGTATTTT,CASSEVAGRAPDTQYF
TRBJ2-6,TRBV30,NA,many,TGTGCCTGGAGTCGAGGGCTTGGGGCCAACGTCCTGACTTTC,CAWSRGLGANVLTF
TRBJ2-5,TRBV3-1,NA,NA,TGTGCCAGCAGCTCCTTTGGTGGACTGATAGAGACCCAGTACTTC,CASSSFGGLIETQYF
TRBJ1-4,TRBV25-1,TRBD1,NA,TGTGCCAGCAGTTATACAGGGGCGACTAATGAAAAACTGTTTTTT,CASSYTGATNEKLFF
TRBJ1-1,TRBV20-1,TRBD1,NA,TGCAGTGCTTCTCCACCGGGACAGGGTAGCACTGAAGCTTTCTTT,CSASPPGQGSTEAFF
TRBJ2-7,TRBV12-3/TRBV12-4,TRBD1,few,TGTGCCAGCAACGAGGGACAGCATGGCGAGCAGTACTTC,CASNEGQHGEQYF
TRBJ1-2,TRBV25-1,NA,many,TGTGCCAGCAGTGACGGGTTAGGACTTTTCGGCTACACCTTC,CASSDGLGLFGYTF
TRBJ2-7,TRBV10-3,TRBD1,few,TGTGCCATCAACCCGGGACAGGACAACGAGCAGTACTTC,CAINPGQDNEQYF
TRBJ1-2,TRBV5-1,NA,few,TGCGCCAGCAGCTTGGCCGAGAGGGGTGGATCTGGCTACACCTTC,CASSLAERGGSGYTF